This TCR beta chain was recovered during a study of cytomegalovirus exposure and HLA in healthy donors. In the PCR, 60 Vbeta and 13 Jbeta primers were used. TCRdb's copy holds only in-frame clones and misses some; the assay was immunoSEQ multiplex PCR. The sample includes around 200,000 clones, around 80% seen only once; the top ten take about 2.5%. CDR3 length: 12 amino acids. V gave up 3 bases and J gave up 6 bases, with 10 bases separating them. Germline-derived CDR1 and CDR2 are SGDLS and YYNGEE. The chain uses TRBV9 and TRBJ2-7; weak D call: TRBD2 (6 bases). What was sequenced was PBMCs. The sequence was collected from a woman between 45 and 60 years old in good health and CMV-seronegative. The CDR3 loop is CASSGPGVEQYF. CDR3 DNA: TGTGCCAGCAGCGGACCGGGAGTCGAGCAGTACTTC.